These 5 T cell receptor beta chains were all obtained from the same sample, sequenced in a study of blood T cell repertoires in COVID-19. The assay was immunoSEQ multiplex PCR, and TCRdb's table has in-frame clones only and misses some. Of roughly 190,000 clones in the sample, 94% were seen once. Sequenced sample: peripheral blood. The source is a man aged 25 to 40 with COVID-19, enrolled during active disease.

The J gene is TRBJ2-7, the V gene TRBV6-5; D perhaps matches TRBD2 (6 bases). Per the germline V gene, CDR1 is MNHEY and CDR2 is SVGAGI. The CDR3 totals 11 residues. Trimming took off 5 bases at V and 7 bases at J, with 9 bases between the two ends. The CDR3 coding sequence is TGTGCCAGCAGTAGGGCGGGAGAGCAGTACTTC. Translating gives CASSRAGEQYF.

The chain joins TRBV10-3 to TRBJ1-5, with TRBD1 identical over 10 bases. The CDR3 is made up of 15 amino acids. V was clipped by 8 bases and J by 3 bases; unmatched bases: 7. Germline loops: CDR1 ENHRY, CDR2 SYGVKD. This chain's CDR3 is CAIAGDRGLNQPQHF. In DNA, the CDR3 is TGTGCCATCGCAGGAGACAGGGGGCTCAATCAGCCCCAGCATTTT.

The genes are TRBV12-3 or TRBV12-4 and TRBJ1-1; D not resolved. The CDR3 contains 12 residues. V gave up 5 bases and J gave up 5 bases, with 9 bases separating them. CDR3 amino acids: CASSPGRTEAFF. CDR3 nucleotide sequence: TGTGCCAGCAGTCCGGGAAGGACTGAAGCTTTCTTT.

This clone was detected only once. J is TRBJ1-2 and V is TRBV28; a weak D match, TRBD1 (6 bases). CDR3 length: 13 residues. The V and J ends lost 6 bases and 5 bases respectively, with 13 bases between them. Germline V CDR1 and CDR2: MDHEN, SYDVKM. The CDR3 nucleotides read TGTGCCAGCAGCCTGGACAGTTCGTATGGCTACACCTTC. Protein product: CASSLDSSYGYTF.

This chain joins TRBV30 and TRBJ2-3; TRBD1 matches at 7 bases. The CDR3 extends over 14 amino acids. The V and J ends lost 1 base and 8 bases, in that order; junction bases with no gene match: 9. Per the germline V gene, CDR1 is GTSNPN and CDR2 is SVGIG (reference sequence). CDR3 coding DNA: TGTGCCTGGAGTGAAGGGGGCGTGACTCTTACGCAGTATTTT. Translation: CAWSEGGVTLTQYF.